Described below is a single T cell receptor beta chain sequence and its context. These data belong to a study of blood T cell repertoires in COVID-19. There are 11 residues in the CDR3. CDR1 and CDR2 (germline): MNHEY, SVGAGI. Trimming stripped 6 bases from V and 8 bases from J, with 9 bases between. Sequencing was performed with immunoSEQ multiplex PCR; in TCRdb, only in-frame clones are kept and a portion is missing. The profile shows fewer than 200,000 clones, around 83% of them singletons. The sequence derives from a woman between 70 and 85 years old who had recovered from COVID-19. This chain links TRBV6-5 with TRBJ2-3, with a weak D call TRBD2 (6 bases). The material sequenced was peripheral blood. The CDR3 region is CASSPGATQYF. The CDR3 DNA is TGTGCCAGCAGCCCGGGAGCTACGCAGTATTTT.